Listed here are 18 T cell receptor beta chains from one sample, sequenced in a study of cytomegalovirus exposure and HLA in healthy donors. A multiplex PCR was run with 60 Vbeta primers and 13 Jbeta primers. Sequencing was performed with immunoSEQ multiplex PCR; in TCRdb, only in-frame clones are kept and a portion is missing. The table for this sample gives about 120,000 clones. Sequencing was done on a sample of PBMCs. The receptors come from a man aged 35 to 55 in good health and CMV-seropositive.

The chain couples TRBV7-6 to TRBJ2-7, with D possibly being TRBD2 (6 bases). The CDR3 spans 16 residues. V gave up 1 base and J gave up 3 bases, with 16 bases separating them. Per germline, CDR1 SGHVS and CDR2 FNYEAQ. The CDR3 spells CASSLGSALGGYEQYF. In DNA form, the CDR3 reads TGTGCCAGCAGCTTAGGATCGGCATTGGGGGGCTACGAGCAGTACTTC.

The chain uses TRBV18 and TRBJ2-1; D is unresolved. The germline V gene has CDR1 KGHSH and CDR2 LQKENI. The CDR3 length is 12 residues. Trimming removed 1 base at V and 7 bases at J, with 5 bases between. Written as DNA, the CDR3 is TGTGCCAGCTCACCACAATCTAATGAGCAGTTCTTC. Its translation is CASSPQSNEQFF.

This chain connects TRBV7-2 to TRBJ2-2, with D maybe TRBD2 (5 bases). CDR3 length: 16 residues. The germline V gene has CDR1 SGHTA and CDR2 FQGNSA. V was pared by 5 bases and J by 1 base, with 14 bases between. The CDR3 bases are TGTGCCAGCAGCCCTGTAGGACTTCAGAACACCGGGGAGCTGTTTTTT. Translation gives CASSPVGLQNTGELFF.

The J gene is TRBJ2-1, the V gene TRBV18, with D perhaps matching TRBD2 (6 bases). V was pared by 3 bases and J by 9 bases, with 6 bases between. CDR1 is KGHSH and CDR2 is LQKENI in the germline V gene. The CDR3 length is 11 residues. CDR3 residues: CASSPGGEQFF. The DNA of the CDR3 is TGTGCCAGCTCACCCGGGGGTGAGCAGTTCTTC.

The J gene is TRBJ2-7, the V gene TRBV29-1, with D tentatively TRBD1 (5 bases). Looked up from germline, CDR1 is SQVTM and CDR2 is ANQGSEA. The V end lost 4 bases, the J end lost 3 bases, and 16 bases lay between the germline ends. The CDR3 is 14 residues long. The CDR3 nucleotides are TGCAGCGTTGTCGCTGGACAAGTCCTCTACGAGCAGTACTTC. Protein: CSVVAGQVLYEQYF.

This sequence joins TRBV28 and TRBJ1-5, with D unresolved. CDR1 and CDR2 (germline): MDHEN, SYDVKM. Deletions cut 7 bases from V and 4 bases from J, with 20 bases between. The CDR3 covers 16 residues. CDR3 nucleotides: TGTGCCAGCACCTACGTGTTGTGGGCAGTAAATCAGCCCCAGCATTTT. The encoded protein is CASTYVLWAVNQPQHF.

The chain employs TRBV19 and TRBJ2-1; the match to TRBD2 covers 8 bases. The CDR3 extends over 14 amino acids. The germline V gene encodes CDR1 LNHDA and CDR2 SQIVND (reference sequence). With 4 bases clipped from V and 9 bases from J, the junction kept 8 bases outside the gene matches. The CDR3 loop reads CASSRVAGGLEQFF. CDR3 in DNA: TGTGCCAGTAGTAGAGTCGCGGGAGGCCTTGAGCAGTTCTTC.

The chain employs TRBV18 and TRBJ2-5; weak D call: TRBD1 (6 bases). The CDR3 runs 14 residues. The V end was cut by 1 base, the J end by 1 base, with 7 bases between. The germline CDR1 and CDR2 sequences are KGHSH and LQKENI. The CDR3, as DNA: TGTGCCAGCTCACCACGGGACACCCAAGAGACCCAGTACTTC. Its translation: CASSPRDTQETQYF.

The gene calls are TRBV11-1 and TRBJ2-1; perhaps TRBD1 as D (5 bases). Trimming took 7 bases from V and 5 from J, leaving 18 bases between them. The CDR3 is 15 residues long. Germline CDR1 is SGHAT and CDR2 is FQDESV (reference sequence). The CDR3 DNA is TGTGCCAGCATCCCCCTGGGGCAGCACGACAATGAGCAGTTCTTC. Translation: CASIPLGQHDNEQFF.

The chain is built from TRBV29-1 and TRBJ2-2; 8 bases are a match to TRBD1. The CDR3 sequence is 13 residues long. The V gene end was trimmed by 5 bases and the J gene end by 6 bases; junction bases not matched to a gene: 5. CDR1 and CDR2 (germline): SQVTM, ANQGSEA. This chain's CDR3 is CSVLTGAAGELFF. For the CDR3, the DNA is TGCAGCGTTTTGACAGGGGCGGCCGGGGAGCTGTTTTTT.

The V and J genes are TRBV9 and TRBJ2-7; perhaps TRBD2 as D (6 bases). V gave up 0 bases and J gave up 4 bases, with 14 bases separating them. Per germline, CDR1 SGDLS and CDR2 YYNGEE. The CDR3 has 15 amino acids. CDR3 region: CASSVEGTWGYEQYF. CDR3 nucleotide sequence: TGTGCCAGCAGCGTAGAAGGGACTTGGGGGTACGAGCAGTACTTC. The whole variable domain, filled in from reference TRBV9 and TRBJ2-7, reads DSGVTQTPKHLITATGQRVTLRCSPRSGDLSVYWYQQSLDQGLQFLIQYYNGEERAKGNILERFSAQQFPDLHSELNLSSLELGDSALYFCASSVEGTWGYEQYFGPGTRLTVT.

The rearrangement uses TRBV18 and TRBJ2-1, with no clear D. The V gene lost 5 bases and the J gene lost 0 bases, with 8 bases spanning the gap. The CDR3 runs 14 residues. Per germline, CDR1 KGHSH and CDR2 LQKENI. In DNA form, the CDR3 reads TGTGCCAGCTCAGTGTCTTCCTCCTACAATGAGCAGTTCTTC. Translated: CASSVSSSYNEQFF.

CDR3 residues: CSVEAYEKLFF. The CDR3 DNA reads TGCAGCGTTGAGGCTTATGAAAAACTGTTTTTT. The chain couples TRBV29-1 to TRBJ1-4, with D hard to call. This CDR3 is 11 amino acids long. The germline CDR1 and CDR2 sequences are SQVTM and ANQGSEA. V lost 3 bases, J lost 6 bases, and 5 bases lay in between.

The chain carries TRBV6-1 and TRBJ2-7; 11 bases are a match to TRBD1. The CDR3 is 14 amino acids. V was pared by 4 bases and J by 4 bases, with 3 bases of the junction left unmatched. Germline assignment: CDR1 MNHNS and CDR2 SASEGT. The CDR3 DNA is TGTGCCAGCAGTGGGGACAGGGGGAGATACGAGCAGTACTTC. Encoded protein: CASSGDRGRYEQYF.

The chain couples TRBV5-4 to TRBJ2-5; 10 bases agree with TRBD2. The CDR3 consists of 15 residues. Germline lookup yields CDR1 SGHNT and CDR2 YYREEE (reference sequence). The V and J ends lost 4 bases and 5 bases, in that order; junction bases with no gene match: 8. CDR3 loop: CASSPTGAGGETQYF. Written as DNA, the CDR3 is TGTGCCAGCAGCCCGACTGGAGCGGGGGGGGAGACCCAGTACTTC.

The J gene is TRBJ2-1, the V gene TRBV14; 9 bases fit TRBD1. This CDR3 spans 17 amino acids. Trimming at V came to 0 bases and at J to 7 bases, leaving 10 bases not matched to a gene. The germline gives CDR1 SGHDN, CDR2 FVKESK. CDR3 sequence reads: CASSQDWLGTGRNEQFF. The CDR3 DNA is TGTGCCAGCAGCCAAGACTGGCTTGGGACAGGGCGGAATGAGCAGTTCTTC.

The chain combines TRBV28 with TRBJ2-7, with 8 bases matching TRBD1. Germline loops: CDR1 MDHEN, CDR2 SYDVKM. CDR3 length: 20 residues. With 8 bases clipped from V and 0 bases from J, the junction kept 24 bases outside the gene matches. CDR3 amino acids: CASSSLFRPQGTGVSYEQYF. CDR3 DNA: TGTGCCAGCTCTTCCCTCTTCCGCCCACAGGGGACAGGTGTCTCCTACGAGCAGTACTTC. Using reference TRBV28 and TRBJ2-7 for the parts outside the CDR3, the full variable domain is DVKVTQSSRYLVKRTGEKVFLECVQDMDHENMFWYRQDPGLGLRLIYFSYDVKMKEKGDIPEGYSVSREKKERFSLILESASTNQTSMYLCASSSLFRPQGTGVSYEQYFGPGTRLTVT.

The rearrangement joins TRBV15 to TRBJ2-1; D possibly corresponds to TRBD1 (6 bases). This CDR3 has 16 residues. Germline V gene data show CDR1 as LNHNV and CDR2 as YYDKDF (reference sequence). The ends were cut back, 5 bases at V and 9 bases at J, with 23 bases in the middle. This CDR3 is CATSSLRTAGIGEQFF. Here the CDR3 DNA reads TGTGCCACCAGCTCCCTAAGGACAGCCGGCATAGGTGAGCAGTTCTTC.